Reported below is one TCR beta chain. The target antigen is unknown. The data were obtained in a study of cytotoxic CD8 clonotypes in ibrutinib-treated CLL. About the study: Partial responders 24, complete 2; roughly 12 progressed and some 15 stayed in remission by median about 6 years.

For TCR beta libraries, roughly 2.2 micrograms of genomic DNA were obtained from cryopreserved PBMCs. This table comes from immunoSEQ multiplex PCR, and its TCRdb copy is limited to in-frame clones, with some not included. The top ten hold around 13% of the sample, which has about 150,000 clones, 70% to 80% seen once. Study-level findings and limits: Sustained-remission and progressing patients had different sampling times.

Sequencing was performed on PBMCs, taken after 12 months of ibrutinib treatment. The receptor's source is a human donor with chronic lymphocytic leukemia.

The DNA of the CDR3 is TGTGCCAGCAGTCGGCGGTATCAGGGGGCCGACACTGAAGCTTTCTTT. Translating gives CASSRRYQGADTEAFF. The chain is built from TRBV14 and TRBJ1-1; 8 positions agree with TRBD1. The CDR3 consists of 16 residues. With V trimmed by 6 bases and J by 3 bases, 12 bases remained unmatched. Germline lookup yields CDR1 SGHDN and CDR2 FVKESK.